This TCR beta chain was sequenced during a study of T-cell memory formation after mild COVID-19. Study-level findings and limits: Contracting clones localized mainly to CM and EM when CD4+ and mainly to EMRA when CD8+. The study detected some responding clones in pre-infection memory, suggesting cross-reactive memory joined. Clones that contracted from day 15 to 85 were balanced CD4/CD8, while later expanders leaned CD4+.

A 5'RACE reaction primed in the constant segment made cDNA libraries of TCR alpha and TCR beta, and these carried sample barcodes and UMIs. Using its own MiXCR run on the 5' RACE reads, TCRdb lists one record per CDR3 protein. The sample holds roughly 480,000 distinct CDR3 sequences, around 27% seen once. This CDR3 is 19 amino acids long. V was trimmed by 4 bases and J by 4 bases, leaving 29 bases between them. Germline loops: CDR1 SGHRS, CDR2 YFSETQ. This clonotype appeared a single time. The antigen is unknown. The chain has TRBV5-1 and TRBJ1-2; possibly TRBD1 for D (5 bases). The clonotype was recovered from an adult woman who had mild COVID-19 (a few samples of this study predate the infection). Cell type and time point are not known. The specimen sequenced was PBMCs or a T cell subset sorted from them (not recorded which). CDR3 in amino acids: CASSQGFGTEDSVPYGYTF. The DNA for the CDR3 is TGCGCCAGCAGCCAAGGATTCGGGACGGAGGACTCCGTGCCCTATGGCTACACCTTC.